These T cell receptor beta chains were read from a single sample in a study of radiation and T cells in renal cell carcinoma. Data came from immunoSEQ multiplex PCR; TCRdb stores just in-frame clones and leaves some out. Of about 9,300 clones listed, approximately 62% were seen once; the top ten hold 15% to 20%. Sequenced here: tumor tissue, sampled from a patient whose treatment included radiotherapy and nephrectomy. These TCRs come from a woman aged 45-59 years with renal cell carcinoma. Each CDR3 is given with its conserved first and last residue. The D gene is left open where the match is weak. For some rows the clone size is stated as once, few or many, or as a class when expanded; others skip it.

size,D,J,V,length,DNA,CDR3
few,-,TRBJ1-2,TRBV19,13,TGTGCCAGTAGTATAGTGGCTGCCTATGGCTACACCTTC,CASSIVAAYGYTF
once,-,TRBJ2-5,TRBV28,14,TGTGCCAGCAGTATCACGCCCGGGACCCCGCCTCAGTACTTC,CASSITPGTPPQYF
-,TRBD1,TRBJ2-2,TRBV6-5,13,TGTGCCAGCAGTGACAGGGAAACCGGGGAGCTGTTTTTT,CASSDRETGELFF
-,-,TRBJ1-6,TRBV5-1,14,TGCGCCAGCAACAATGGACAGTATAATTCACCCCTCCACTTT,CASNNGQYNSPLHF
few,-,TRBJ1-3,TRBV4-2,16,TGTGCCAGCGACTTCGGCAGTCCCGACTCTGGAAACACCATATATTTT,CASDFGSPDSGNTIYF
-,-,TRBJ2-1,TRBV27,8,TGTGTTAGCAATGAGCAGTTCTTC,CVSNEQFF
-,TRBD1,TRBJ2-7,TRBV6-6,14,TGTGCCAGCAGTTACTCCCGGGACAGGGACGAGCAGTACTTC,CASSYSRDRDEQYF
once,TRBD1,TRBJ1-4,TRBV11-2,16,TGTGCCAGCAGCTTTCCTAGGACAGGGACTAATGAAAAACTGTTTTTT,CASSFPRTGTNEKLFF
few,-,TRBJ1-2,TRBV28,13,TGTGCCAGCGATGACGGACCGGGCTATGGCTACACCTTC,CASDDGPGYGYTF
-,-,TRBJ1-1,TRBV6-5,13,TGTGCCAGCAGTCCTGGGATCGACACTGAAGCTTTCTTT,CASSPGIDTEAFF
few,-,TRBJ2-7,TRBV6-1,13,TGTGCCAGCAGTGAACAGGGTGGTGGCGAGCAGTACTTC,CASSEQGGGEQYF
few,-,TRBJ1-2,TRBV6-5,14,TGTGCCAGCAGCCTCCAGGGCGGGGGGAATGGCTACACCTTC,CASSLQGGGNGYTF
-,-,TRBJ1-6,TRBV6-1,15,TGTGCCAGCAGTGAAGCGCCTGGCTCGTATTCACCCCTCCACTTT,CASSEAPGSYSPLHF
-,-,TRBJ2-3,TRBV29-1,13,TGCAGCGTTTGTATCCAGGGGACAGATACGCAGTATTTT,CSVCIQGTDTQYF
few,-,TRBJ1-2,TRBV5-1,15,TGCGCCAGCAGCCCAAGCTCAGGGATCGGATATGGCTACACCTTC,CASSPSSGIGYGYTF
-,TRBD2,TRBJ2-1,TRBV4-1,15,TGCGCCAGCAGCCAGCACCGGGGGGAAGGAGGTGAGCAGTTCTTC,CASSQHRGEGGEQFF
-,-,TRBJ2-7,TRBV4-1,15,TGCGCCAGCAGCCAAGCTATTGGGTCAGGGAGCCGGGAGTACTTC,CASSQAIGSGSREYF
-,-,TRBJ1-3,TRBV4-3,16,TGCGCCAGCAGCCAAGACCGGGCAGAGTTTGGAAACACCATATATTTT,CASSQDRAEFGNTIYF
-,-,TRBJ2-7,TRBV25-1,16,TGTGCCAGCAGTGAACGGGACGGCCTTTCCACCTACGAGCAGTACTTC,CASSERDGLSTYEQYF
-,TRBD1,TRBJ1-5,TRBV27,14,TGTGCCAGCCGACAGGGGGGCGGCAATCAGCCCCAGCATTTT,CASRQGGGNQPQHF
-,-,TRBJ2-2,TRBV29-1,15,TGCAGCGTATCAAAGGGGATATCGAACACCGGGGAGCTGTTTTTT,CSVSKGISNTGELFF
few,-,TRBJ1-4,TRBV18,12,TGTGCCAGCACGCAGGGGAATGAAAAACTGTTTTTT,CASTQGNEKLFF
few,TRBD1,TRBJ1-1,TRBV4-1,13,TGCGCCAGCAGCCAATTAGGACAGGGAGAAGCTTTCTTT,CASSQLGQGEAFF
-,-,TRBJ2-1,TRBV19,15,TGTGCCAGTAGTATTGAACGCTATTGGGGCAATGAGCAGTTCTTC,CASSIERYWGNEQFF
-,-,TRBJ2-7,TRBV28,14,TGTGCCACCTGGACCCGGATAGTAGCGTTCGAGCAGTACTTC,CATWTRIVAFEQYF
few,-,TRBJ2-5,TRBV11-3,14,TGTGCCACCGCCTGGAGCCCCTGTCAAGAGACCCAGTACTTC,CATAWSPCQETQYF
-,-,TRBJ2-1,TRBV29-1,13,TGCAGCGGGGGCAGCGGGACATCCAATGAGCAGTTCTTC,CSGGSGTSNEQFF
-,-,TRBJ2-5,TRBV19,13,TGTGCCAGTAACGATGGCAACCAAGAGACCCAGTACTTC,CASNDGNQETQYF
-,-,TRBJ1-1,TRBV29-1,11,TGCAGCGTTGGGGATCGGCTCGAAGCTTTCTTT,CSVGDRLEAFF
once,TRBD2,TRBJ2-3,TRBV7-2,15,TGTGCCAGCAGCTTACGGCGGGGGGGCGCAGATACGCAGTATTTT,CASSLRRGGADTQYF
-,TRBD1,TRBJ1-3,TRBV15,13,TGTGCCACCAGCAGAGATCTGCAGGGGGAAATATATTTT,CATSRDLQGEIYF
-,-,TRBJ1-1,TRBV27,14,TGTGCCAGCAGTTTTCTTCAGGGTAACACTGAAGCTTTCTTT,CASSFLQGNTEAFF
-,TRBD1,TRBJ2-6,TRBV28,15,TGTGCCACCGAAAACAGGGGGACCGGGGCCAACGTCCTGACTTTC,CATENRGTGANVLTF
-,TRBD1,TRBJ1-5,TRBV6-6,15,TGTGCCAGCAGTTCCCCCCAGGGGGCTAATCAGCCCCAGCATTTT,CASSSPQGANQPQHF
-,-,TRBJ2-7,TRBV11-2,14,TGTGCCAGCACCGGGACGGCCAGAACGGACGAGCAGTACTTC,CASTGTARTDEQYF
-,TRBD2,TRBJ2-1,TRBV27,16,TGTGCCAGCGCGACTAGCGGGAGGCACGTCTACAATGAGCAGTTCTTC,CASATSGRHVYNEQFF
-,-,TRBJ2-4,TRBV4-1,15,TGCGCCAGCAGCCAAGAATGGCAGGGAGAAAACATTCAGTACTTC,CASSQEWQGENIQYF
-,-,TRBJ2-6,TRBV28,17,TGTGCCAGCAGTTCTCAGGGGTTAAGCTCTGGGGCCAACGTCCTGACTTTC,CASSSQGLSSGANVLTF
medium-sized,-,TRBJ1-1,TRBV10-2,15,TGCGCCAGCAGTGAGTGGTCAACCTTGAACACTGAAGCTTTCTTT,CASSEWSTLNTEAFF
-,-,TRBJ1-3,TRBV9,16,TGTGCCAGCAGCCCCCGTACTCTCCAATCTGGAAACACCATATATTTT,CASSPRTLQSGNTIYF
-,TRBD1,TRBJ1-2,TRBV19,15,TGTGCCAGTAGTTCTCCAGACAGGGTGTCCTATGGCTACACCTTC,CASSSPDRVSYGYTF
-,TRBD2,TRBJ2-3,TRBV6-4,15,TGTGCCAGCAGTGACGGGACTAGCGACACAGATACGCAGTATTTT,CASSDGTSDTDTQYF
-,-,TRBJ2-6,TRBV7-6,16,TGTGCCAGCAGCCCCCCGGACAGCTCTGGGGCCAACGTCCTGACTTTC,CASSPPDSSGANVLTF
-,-,TRBJ2-3,TRBV29-1,14,TGCAGCGTTAAAACAGGAGTCGGCACAGATACGCAGTATTTT,CSVKTGVGTDTQYF
-,TRBD1,TRBJ2-7,TRBV15,15,TGTGCCACCAGCAGAGACCGGGACAGCTCCTACGAGCAGTACTTC,CATSRDRDSSYEQYF
once,-,TRBJ1-2,TRBV4-3,16,TGCGCCAGCAGCCAAGAACTCAACGAGGGGACCTATGGCTACACCTTC,CASSQELNEGTYGYTF
-,-,TRBJ2-5,TRBV5-1,12,TGCGCCAGCAGCTGGTACCAAGAGACCCAGTACTTC,CASSWYQETQYF
-,-,TRBJ2-3,TRBV5-1,15,TGCGCCAGCAGCTGGGTGACAAGGGACGCAGATACGCAGTATTTT,CASSWVTRDADTQYF
-,-,TRBJ1-1,TRBV15,16,TGTGCCACCAGCAGAGATAGGGATGGGTGGAACACTGAAGCTTTCTTT,CATSRDRDGWNTEAFF
-,-,TRBJ2-7,TRBV9,12,TGTGCCAGCAGCGTAGAAACCTACGAGCAGTACTTC,CASSVETYEQYF
few,TRBD2,TRBJ2-5,TRBV7-9,14,TGTGCCAGCAGCTTATCAGCGGGGGTGGAGACCCAGTACTTC,CASSLSAGVETQYF
-,TRBD2,TRBJ2-1,TRBV6-6,12,TGTGTTAGCGGGAGGGGGATCAATGAGCAGTTCTTC,CVSGRGINEQFF
-,-,TRBJ2-4,TRBV5-1,15,TGCGCCAGCAGCTTAGACAGGCTAGCCAAAAACATTCAGTACTTC,CASSLDRLAKNIQYF
-,TRBD1,TRBJ2-7,TRBV6-5,13,TGTGCCAGCAGTACAGGGGGCAGGTACGAGCAGTACTTC,CASSTGGRYEQYF
few,-,TRBJ2-7,TRBV7-9,12,TGTGCCAGCAGAAAGGACATTGACGAGCAGTACTTC,CASRKDIDEQYF
-,-,TRBJ2-7,TRBV18,13,TGTGCCAGCTCACCAAATAGGGGAACCGAGCAGTACTTC,CASSPNRGTEQYF
-,-,TRBJ2-1,TRBV11-2,15,TGTGCCAGCAGTCGCCGGGACTTACTCTACAATGAGCAGTTCTTC,CASSRRDLLYNEQFF
-,-,TRBJ2-3,TRBV15,12,TGTGCCACCAGCCAAGGGGCAGATACGCAGTATTTT,CATSQGADTQYF
-,-,TRBJ2-1,TRBV19,11,TGTGCCAGTAGTATAGACACTGAGCAGTTCTTC,CASSIDTEQFF
large,-,TRBJ2-1,TRBV5-6,12,TGTGCCAGCAGCTTGGTCGACAATGAGCAGTTCTTC,CASSLVDNEQFF